This T cell receptor beta chain was retrieved from a study of T cells after yellow fever vaccination. Points from the study as a whole: Weaker, the secondary response peaked sooner, at day 5 versus 15. Few clonotypes appeared in both CD4 and CD8 compartments. Clones that expanded after primary vaccination mostly reappeared after the booster (approximately 96% CD4, 88% CD8). Contamination of FACS-sorted repertoires by abundant clonotypes from the bulk population could occur.

The CDR3 is made up of 12 amino acids. The V gene's germline CDR1 is MNHEY and CDR2 SVGEGT. V was shortened by 7 bases and J by 2 bases, with 5 bases between the two germline ends. This clonotype was observed a few times. The antigen is not known. TCRdb itself ran the 5' RACE reads through MiXCR, one entry per CDR3 protein. The sample shows about 230,000 distinct CDR3 sequences, less than 7.5% of them seen only once. The V and J genes are TRBV6-2 or TRBV6-3 and TRBJ2-2; D gene unclear. The receptor's source is a young man who received the YFV17D yellow fever vaccine. The specimen comprised CD4+ T cells sorted from PBMCs, sampled on the day of the yellow fever booster vaccination. In nucleotides, the CDR3 is TGTGCCAGCATGAGAAACACCGGGGAGCTGTTTTTT. This codes for CASMRNTGELFF.